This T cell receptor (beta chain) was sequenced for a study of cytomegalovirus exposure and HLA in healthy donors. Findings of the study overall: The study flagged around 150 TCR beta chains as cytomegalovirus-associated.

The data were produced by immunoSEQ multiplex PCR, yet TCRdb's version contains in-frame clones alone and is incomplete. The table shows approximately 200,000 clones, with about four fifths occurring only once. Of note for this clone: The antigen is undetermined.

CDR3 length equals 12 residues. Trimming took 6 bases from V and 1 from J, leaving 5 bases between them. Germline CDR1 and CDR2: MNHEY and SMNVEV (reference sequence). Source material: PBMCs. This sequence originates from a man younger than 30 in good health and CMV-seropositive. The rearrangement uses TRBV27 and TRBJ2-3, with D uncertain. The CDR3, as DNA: TGTGCCAGCAGCCGGGGCACAGATACGCAGTATTTT. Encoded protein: CASSRGTDTQYF.